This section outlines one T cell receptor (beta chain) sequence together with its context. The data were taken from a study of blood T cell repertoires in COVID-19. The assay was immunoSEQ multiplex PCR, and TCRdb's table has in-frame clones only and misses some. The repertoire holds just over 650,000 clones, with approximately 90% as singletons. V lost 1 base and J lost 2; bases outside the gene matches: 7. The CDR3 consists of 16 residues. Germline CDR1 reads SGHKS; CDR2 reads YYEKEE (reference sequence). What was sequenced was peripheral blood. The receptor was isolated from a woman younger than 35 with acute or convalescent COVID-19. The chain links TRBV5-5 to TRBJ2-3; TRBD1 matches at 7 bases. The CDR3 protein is CASSLTGEGVTDTQYF. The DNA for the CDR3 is TGTGCCAGCAGCTTGACAGGGGAAGGAGTCACAGATACGCAGTATTTT.